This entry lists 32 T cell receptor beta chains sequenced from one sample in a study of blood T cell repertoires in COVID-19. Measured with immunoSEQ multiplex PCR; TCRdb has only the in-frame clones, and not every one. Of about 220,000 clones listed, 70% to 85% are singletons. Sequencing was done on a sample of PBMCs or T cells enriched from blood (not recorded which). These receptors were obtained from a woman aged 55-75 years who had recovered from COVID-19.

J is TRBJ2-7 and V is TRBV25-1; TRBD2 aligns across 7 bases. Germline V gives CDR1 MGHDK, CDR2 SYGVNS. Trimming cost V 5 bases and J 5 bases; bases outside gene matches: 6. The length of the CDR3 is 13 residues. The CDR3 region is CASSSSGNDEQYF. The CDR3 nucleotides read TGTGCCAGCAGTAGCAGCGGGAACGACGAGCAGTACTTC.

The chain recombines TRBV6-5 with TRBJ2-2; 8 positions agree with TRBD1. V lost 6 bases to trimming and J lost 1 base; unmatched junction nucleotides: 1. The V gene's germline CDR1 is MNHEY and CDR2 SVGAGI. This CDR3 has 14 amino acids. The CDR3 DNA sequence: TGTGCCAGCAGCGGGACAGGGAACACCGGGGAGCTGTTTTTT. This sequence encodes CASSGTGNTGELFF.

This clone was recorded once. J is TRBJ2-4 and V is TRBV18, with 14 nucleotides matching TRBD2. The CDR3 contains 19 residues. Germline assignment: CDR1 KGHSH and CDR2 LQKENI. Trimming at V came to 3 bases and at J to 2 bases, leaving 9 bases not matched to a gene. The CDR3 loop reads CASSPRLAGGKGTKNIQYF. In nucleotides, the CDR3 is TGTGCCAGCTCACCTAGACTAGCGGGAGGGAAAGGAACCAAAAACATTCAGTACTTC.

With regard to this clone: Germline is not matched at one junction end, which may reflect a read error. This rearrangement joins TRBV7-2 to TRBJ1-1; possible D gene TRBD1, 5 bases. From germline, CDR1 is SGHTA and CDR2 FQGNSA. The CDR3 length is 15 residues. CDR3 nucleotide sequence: TGTGCCAGCAGCTTAGCGGCAGGGTTGAATACTGAAGCTTTCTTT. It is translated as CASSLAAGLNTEAFF.

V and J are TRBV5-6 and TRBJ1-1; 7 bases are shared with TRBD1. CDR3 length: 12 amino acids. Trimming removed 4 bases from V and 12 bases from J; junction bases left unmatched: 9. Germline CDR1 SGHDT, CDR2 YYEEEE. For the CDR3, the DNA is TGTGCCAGCAGCCTATTGGGACAGAGAACTTTCTTT. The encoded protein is CASSLLGQRTFF.

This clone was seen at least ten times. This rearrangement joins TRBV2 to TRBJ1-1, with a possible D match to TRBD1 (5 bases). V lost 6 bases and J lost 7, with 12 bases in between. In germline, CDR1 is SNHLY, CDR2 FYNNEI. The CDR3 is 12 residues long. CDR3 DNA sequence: TGTGCCAGCAGCTCCGGACAAGATGAAGCTTTCTTT. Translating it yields CASSSGQDEAFF.

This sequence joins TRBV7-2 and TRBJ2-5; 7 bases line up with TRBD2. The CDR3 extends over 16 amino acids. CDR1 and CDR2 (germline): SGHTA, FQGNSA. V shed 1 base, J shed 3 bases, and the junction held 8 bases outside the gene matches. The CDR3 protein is CASSLGRGGREETQYF. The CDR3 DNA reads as TGTGCCAGCAGCTTAGGGCGCGGCGGGAGAGAAGAGACCCAGTACTTC.

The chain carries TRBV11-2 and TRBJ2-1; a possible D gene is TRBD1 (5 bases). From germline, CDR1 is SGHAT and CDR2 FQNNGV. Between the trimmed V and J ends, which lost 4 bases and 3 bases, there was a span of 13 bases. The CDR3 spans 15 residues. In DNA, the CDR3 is TGTGCCAGCAGCTCCCTCCCCGACAGCTACAATGAGCAGTTCTTC. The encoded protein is CASSSLPDSYNEQFF. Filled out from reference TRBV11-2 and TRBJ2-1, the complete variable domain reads EAGVAQSPRYKIIEKRQSVAFWCNPISGHATLYWYQQILGQGPKLLIQFQNNGVVDDSQLPKDRFSAERLKGVDSTLKIQPAKLEDSAVYLCASSSLPDSYNEQFFGPGTRLTVL.

CDR3 amino acids: CASRMRGNQPQHF. The CDR3 bases are TGTGCCAGCAGGATGAGGGGCAATCAGCCCCAGCATTTT. V usage is TRBV6-5 and J usage is TRBJ1-5; D call uncertain. Trimming cost V 6 bases and J 2 bases, with 8 bases left between them. Germline CDR1 is MNHEY and CDR2 is SVGAGI. The CDR3 covers 13 residues.

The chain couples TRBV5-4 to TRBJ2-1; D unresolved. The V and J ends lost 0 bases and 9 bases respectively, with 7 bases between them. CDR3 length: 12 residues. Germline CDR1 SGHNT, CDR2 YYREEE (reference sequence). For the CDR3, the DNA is TGTGCCAGCAGCTTGGGCCAGTTTGAGCAGTTCTTC. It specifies CASSLGQFEQFF.

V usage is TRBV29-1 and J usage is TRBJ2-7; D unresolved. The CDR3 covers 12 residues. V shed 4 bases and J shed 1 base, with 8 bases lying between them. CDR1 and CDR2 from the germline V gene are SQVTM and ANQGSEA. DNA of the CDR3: TGCAGCGTTGTGCAGGAATCCTACGAGCAGTACTTC. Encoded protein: CSVVQESYEQYF.

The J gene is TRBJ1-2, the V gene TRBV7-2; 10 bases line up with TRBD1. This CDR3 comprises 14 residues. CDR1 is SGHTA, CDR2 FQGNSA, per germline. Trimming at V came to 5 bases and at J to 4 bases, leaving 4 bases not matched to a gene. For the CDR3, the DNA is TGTGCCAGCAGCCCTGGACAGGGGGGCTATGGCTACACCTTC. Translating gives CASSPGQGGYGYTF.

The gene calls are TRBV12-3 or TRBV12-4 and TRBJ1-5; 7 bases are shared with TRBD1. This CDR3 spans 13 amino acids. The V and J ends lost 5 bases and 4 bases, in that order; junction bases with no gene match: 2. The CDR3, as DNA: TGTGCCAGCAGTGGGACAGAGAATCAGCCCCAGCATTTT. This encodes CASSGTENQPQHF.

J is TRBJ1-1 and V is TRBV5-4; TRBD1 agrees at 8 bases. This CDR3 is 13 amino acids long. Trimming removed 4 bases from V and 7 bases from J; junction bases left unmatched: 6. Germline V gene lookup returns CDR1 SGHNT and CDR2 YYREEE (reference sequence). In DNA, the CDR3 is TGTGCCAGCAGCGTCCCGGGACAGGTTGAAGCTTTCTTT. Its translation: CASSVPGQVEAFF.

Here the CDR3 reads CASSLFSGMGKNIQYF. CDR3 nucleotide sequence: TGCGCCAGCAGCTTGTTCAGCGGGATGGGCAAAAACATTCAGTACTTC. V gene TRBV5-1 combines with J gene TRBJ2-4, with 7 bases that match TRBD2. The trim removed 1 base at V and 3 bases at J, leaving 7 bases unmatched. This CDR3 region has 16 residues. Germline V gene lookup returns CDR1 SGHRS and CDR2 YFSETQ. The full variable domain, in which reference TRBV5-1 and TRBJ2-4 provide the parts outside the CDR3, is KAGVTQTPRYLIKTRGQQVTLSCSPISGHRSVSWYQQTPGQGLQFLFEYFSETQRNKGNFPGRFSGRQFSNSRSEMNVSTLELGDSALYLCASSLFSGMGKNIQYFGAGTRLSVL.

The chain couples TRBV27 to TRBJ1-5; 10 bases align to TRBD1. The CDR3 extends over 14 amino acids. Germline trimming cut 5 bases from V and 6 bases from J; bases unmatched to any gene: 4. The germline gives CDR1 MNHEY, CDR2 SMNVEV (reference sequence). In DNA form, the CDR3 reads TGTGCCAGCAGTCATGACAGGGGGCTTCAGCCCCAGCATTTT. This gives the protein CASSHDRGLQPQHF.

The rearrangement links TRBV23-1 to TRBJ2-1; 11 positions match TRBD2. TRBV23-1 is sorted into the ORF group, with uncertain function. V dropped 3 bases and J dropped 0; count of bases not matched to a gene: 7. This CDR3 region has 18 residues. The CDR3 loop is CASSQPTSGSTSYNEQFF. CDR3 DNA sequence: TGCGCCAGCAGTCAGCCCACTAGCGGGAGTACCTCCTACAATGAGCAGTTCTTC.

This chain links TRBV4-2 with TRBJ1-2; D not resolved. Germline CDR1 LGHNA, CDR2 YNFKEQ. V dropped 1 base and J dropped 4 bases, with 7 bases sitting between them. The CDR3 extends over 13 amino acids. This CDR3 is CASSQVGSYGYTF. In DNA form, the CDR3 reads TGTGCCAGCAGCCAAGTCGGGAGCTATGGCTACACCTTC.

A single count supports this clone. CDR3 sequence reads: CASAVTSGGRYEQYF. CDR3 in DNA: TGTGCCAGTGCTGTAACCTCGGGGGGAAGGTACGAGCAGTACTTC. The chain has TRBV6-5 and TRBJ2-7, with TRBD2 identical over 7 bases. Germline CDR1 MNHEY, CDR2 SVGAGI. The CDR3 is 15 amino acids. The V and J ends lost 9 bases and 4 bases, in that order; junction bases with no gene match: 15.

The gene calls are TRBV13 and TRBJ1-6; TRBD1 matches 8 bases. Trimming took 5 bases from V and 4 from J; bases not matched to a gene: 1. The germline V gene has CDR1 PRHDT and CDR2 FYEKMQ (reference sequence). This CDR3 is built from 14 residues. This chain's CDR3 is CASSRQGYNSPLHF. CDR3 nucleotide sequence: TGTGCCAGCAGCCGACAGGGGTATAATTCACCCCTCCACTTT.

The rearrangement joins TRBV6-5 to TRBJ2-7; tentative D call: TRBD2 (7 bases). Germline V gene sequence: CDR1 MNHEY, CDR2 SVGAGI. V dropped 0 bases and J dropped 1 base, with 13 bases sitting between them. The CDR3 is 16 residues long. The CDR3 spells CASSYSGGQVSYEQYF. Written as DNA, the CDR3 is TGTGCCAGCAGTTACTCCGGGGGGCAGGTTTCCTACGAGCAGTACTTC.

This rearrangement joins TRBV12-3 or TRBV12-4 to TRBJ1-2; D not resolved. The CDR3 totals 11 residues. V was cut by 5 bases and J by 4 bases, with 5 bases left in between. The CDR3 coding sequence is TGTGCCAGCAGTGTCCTCTATGGCTACACCTTC. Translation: CASSVLYGYTF.

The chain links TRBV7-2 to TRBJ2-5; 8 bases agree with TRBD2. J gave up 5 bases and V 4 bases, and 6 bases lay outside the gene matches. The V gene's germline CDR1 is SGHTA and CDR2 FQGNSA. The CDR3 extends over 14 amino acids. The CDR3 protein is CASSSTGLGETQYF. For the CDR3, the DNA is TGTGCCAGCAGCTCTACGGGACTAGGGGAGACCCAGTACTTC.

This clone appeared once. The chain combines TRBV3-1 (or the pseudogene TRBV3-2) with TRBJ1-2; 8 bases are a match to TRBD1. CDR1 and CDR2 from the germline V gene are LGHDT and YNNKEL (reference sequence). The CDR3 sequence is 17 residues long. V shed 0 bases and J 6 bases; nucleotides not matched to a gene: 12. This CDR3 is CASSQDSAGGSRHGYTF. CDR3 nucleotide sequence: TGTGCCAGCAGCCAAGATTCGGCAGGGGGCTCAAGGCATGGCTACACCTTC.

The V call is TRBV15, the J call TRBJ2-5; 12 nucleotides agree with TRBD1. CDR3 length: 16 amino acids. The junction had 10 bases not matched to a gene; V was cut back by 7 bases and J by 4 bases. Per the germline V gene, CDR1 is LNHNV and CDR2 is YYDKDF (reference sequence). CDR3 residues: CATIRGTGQGAETQYF. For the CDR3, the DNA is TGTGCCACCATCCGTGGGACGGGACAGGGGGCAGAGACCCAGTACTTC.

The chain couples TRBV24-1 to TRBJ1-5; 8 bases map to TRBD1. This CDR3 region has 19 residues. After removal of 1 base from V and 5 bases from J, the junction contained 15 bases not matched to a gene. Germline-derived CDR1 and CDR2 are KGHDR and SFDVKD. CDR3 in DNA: TGTGCCACCAGTGATTTAGGCAGGGGGCTATCCGTCCTCGATCAGCCCCAGCATTTT. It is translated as CATSDLGRGLSVLDQPQHF.

CDR3 residues: CASSLSEGVSYGYTF. The CDR3 bases are TGCGCCAGCAGTCTTTCGGAAGGAGTAAGCTATGGCTACACCTTC. The chain links TRBV4-1 to TRBJ1-2, with unresolved D. Trimming shortened V by 6 bases and J by 4 bases, and 18 bases separated the two germline ends. Germline V gene lookup returns CDR1 MGHRA and CDR2 YSYEKL. The CDR3 consists of 15 residues.

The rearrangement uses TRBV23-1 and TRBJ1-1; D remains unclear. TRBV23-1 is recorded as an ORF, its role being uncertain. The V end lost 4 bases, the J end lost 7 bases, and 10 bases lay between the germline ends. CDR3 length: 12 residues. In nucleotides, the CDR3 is TGCGCCAGCAGTCCCCTTGAGGTTGAAGCTTTCTTT. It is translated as CASSPLEVEAFF.

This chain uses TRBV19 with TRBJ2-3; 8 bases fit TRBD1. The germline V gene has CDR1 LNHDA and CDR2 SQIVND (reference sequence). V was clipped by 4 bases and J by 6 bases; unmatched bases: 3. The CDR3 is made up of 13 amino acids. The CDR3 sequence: CASSTWTGDTQYF. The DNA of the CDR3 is TGTGCCAGTAGTACTTGGACAGGGGATACGCAGTATTTT.

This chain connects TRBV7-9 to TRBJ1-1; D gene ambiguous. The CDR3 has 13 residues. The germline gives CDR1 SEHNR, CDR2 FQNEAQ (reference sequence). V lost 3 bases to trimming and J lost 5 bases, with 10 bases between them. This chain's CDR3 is CASSLDTGTEAFF. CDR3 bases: TGTGCCAGCAGCTTGGATACCGGGACTGAAGCTTTCTTT. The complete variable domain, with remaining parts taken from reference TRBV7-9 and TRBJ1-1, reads DTGVSQNPRHKITKRGQNVTFRCDPISEHNRLYWYRQTLGQGPEFLTYFQNEAQLEKSRLLSDRFSAERPKGSFSTLEIQRTEQGDSAMYLCASSLDTGTEAFFGQGTRLTVV.

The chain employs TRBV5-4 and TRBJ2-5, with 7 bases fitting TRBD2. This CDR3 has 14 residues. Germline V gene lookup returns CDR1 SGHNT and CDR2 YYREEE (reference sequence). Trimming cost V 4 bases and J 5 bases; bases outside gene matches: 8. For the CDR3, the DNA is TGTGCCAGCAGCGGGAGCGGGATCGATGAGACCCAGTACTTC. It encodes CASSGSGIDETQYF.

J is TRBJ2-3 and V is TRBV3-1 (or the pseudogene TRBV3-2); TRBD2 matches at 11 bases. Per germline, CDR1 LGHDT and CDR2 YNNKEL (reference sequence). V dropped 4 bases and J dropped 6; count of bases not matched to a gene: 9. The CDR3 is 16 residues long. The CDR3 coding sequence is TGTGCCAGCAGCCGAGGGACTAGCGGTCCCCCTGATACGCAGTATTTT. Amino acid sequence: CASSRGTSGPPDTQYF.